A selection of T cell receptor beta chains follows, all from one sample in a study of shared clonotypes between healthy human individuals. Clones were read by immunoSEQ multiplex PCR, and TCRdb kept only the in-frame ones, dropping some. The data contain approximately 2.3 million clones, approximately 95% of them singletons. Sequencing was done on a sample of naive CD4+ T cells from PBMCs. The receptor source for this set is a man aged 18-30 years in good health. Some clones in this sample may be carry-over from other donors' samples. Each CDR3 is given with its conserved first and last residue. Each record gives: V gene, J gene, CDR3 protein.

V: TRBV4-1
J: TRBJ2-2
CDR3: CASSGFGGELFF

V: TRBV27
J: TRBJ2-7
CDR3: CASSSLRQGAGEQYF

V: TRBV28
J: TRBJ1-5
CDR3: CASSLGRDRDHQPQHF

V: TRBV9
J: TRBJ2-1
CDR3: CASSVVGSFYNEQFF

V: TRBV11-2
J: TRBJ2-3
CDR3: CASSLGRERDTQYF

V: TRBV30
J: TRBJ1-6
CDR3: CAWGINSPLHF

V: TRBV27
J: TRBJ1-5
CDR3: CASSRTQGNNQPQHF

V: TRBV5-4
J: TRBJ2-4
CDR3: CASRSSRDRENIQYF

V: TRBV7-9
J: TRBJ1-2
CDR3: CASSLRPNYGYTF

V: TRBV6-5
J: TRBJ2-1
CDR3: CASSQTSGSNEQFF

V: TRBV28
J: TRBJ2-1
CDR3: CASSTDLNPLYDNEQFF

V: TRBV28
J: TRBJ1-2
CDR3: CASTSGALNYGYTF

V: TRBV7-2
J: TRBJ2-7
CDR3: CASSLRWAAGYATYEQYF

V: TRBV7-2
J: TRBJ2-1
CDR3: CASSLVGDPYNEQFF

V: TRBV5-6
J: TRBJ2-1
CDR3: CASSLAIRGNEQFF

V: TRBV29-1
J: TRBJ1-1
CDR3: CSVEISMNTEAFF

V: TRBV5-1
J: TRBJ2-7
CDR3: CASSFLGADEQYF

V: TRBV29-1
J: TRBJ1-4
CDR3: CSVELTGGNEKLFF

V: TRBV30
J: TRBJ1-1
CDR3: CAWKNGGKNTEAFF

V: TRBV30
J: TRBJ2-3
CDR3: CAWSGLARGDTQYF

V: TRBV7-8
J: TRBJ2-3
CDR3: CASSLITTDTQYF

V: TRBV6-6
J: TRBJ2-7
CDR3: CASSRVGQYLSYEQYF

V: TRBV10-2
J: TRBJ1-4
CDR3: CAGRSRGQEAATNEKLFF

V: TRBV7-9
J: TRBJ1-3
CDR3: CASSQRLEQVGNTIYF

V: TRBV19
J: TRBJ1-5
CDR3: CASSISIGVRDGSNQPQHF

V: TRBV30
J: TRBJ2-1
CDR3: CAWLPLGLVEETYNEQFF

V: TRBV4-3
J: TRBJ2-6
CDR3: CASSRGEGQGFSGANVLTF

V: TRBV28
J: TRBJ2-5
CDR3: CASSRPQETQYF

V: TRBV7-2
J: TRBJ1-4
CDR3: CASSSRTAPISTNEKLFF

V: TRBV11-2
J: TRBJ1-2
CDR3: CASSQDRATGTYGYTF

V: TRBV18
J: TRBJ2-3
CDR3: CASSRQPSGSTDTQYF

V: TRBV11-2
J: TRBJ2-7
CDR3: CASRPIRGLTSYEQYF

V: TRBV10-2
J: TRBJ1-5
CDR3: CASRGGSGNQPQHF

V: TRBV28
J: TRBJ2-2
CDR3: CASSGQGRNTGELFF

V: TRBV29-1
J: TRBJ2-4
CDR3: CSVGQGAGNIQYF

V: TRBV11-2
J: TRBJ1-2
CDR3: CASSLETRNRGYTF

V: TRBV28
J: TRBJ2-5
CDR3: CASSSYPEPGQQETQYF

V: TRBV4-1
J: TRBJ1-2
CDR3: CASSHPGQGSGYTF

V: TRBV7-2
J: TRBJ2-1
CDR3: CASSLSNEQFF

V: TRBV5-4
J: TRBJ2-3
CDR3: CASSLRLAGGPGDTQYF

V: TRBV30
J: TRBJ1-1
CDR3: CAWSVRQNTEAFF

V: TRBV6-5
J: TRBJ2-1
CDR3: CASRKTSGSGGEQFF

V: TRBV5-5
J: TRBJ2-3
CDR3: CASSSLGDTQYF

V: TRBV6-6
J: TRBJ1-1
CDR3: CASSYSTGEGTEAFF

V: TRBV4-1
J: TRBJ2-6
CDR3: CASSQGPRGKSGANVLTF